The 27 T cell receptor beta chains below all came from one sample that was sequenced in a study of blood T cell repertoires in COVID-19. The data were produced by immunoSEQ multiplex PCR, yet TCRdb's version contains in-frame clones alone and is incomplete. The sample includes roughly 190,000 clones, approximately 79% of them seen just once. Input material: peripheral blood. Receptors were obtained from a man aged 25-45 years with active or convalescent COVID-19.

This CDR3 reads CAWAQGSTNEKLFF. The CDR3 coding sequence is TGTGCCTGGGCCCAGGGCTCAACTAATGAAAAACTGTTTTTT. V usage is TRBV30 and J usage is TRBJ1-4; tentatively, D is TRBD1 (5 bases). CDR3 size: 14 residues. CDR1 and CDR2 from the germline V gene are GTSNPN and SVGIG (reference sequence). The V end was cut by 5 bases, the J end by 0 bases, with 10 bases between.

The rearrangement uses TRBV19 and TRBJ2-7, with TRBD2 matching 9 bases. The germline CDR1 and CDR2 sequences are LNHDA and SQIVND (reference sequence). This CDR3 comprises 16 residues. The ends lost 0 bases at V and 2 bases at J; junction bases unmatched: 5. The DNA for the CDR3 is TGTGCCAGTAGTATAGACGAAGCGGGAGGTCCCTACGAGCAGTACTTC. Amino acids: CASSIDEAGGPYEQYF.

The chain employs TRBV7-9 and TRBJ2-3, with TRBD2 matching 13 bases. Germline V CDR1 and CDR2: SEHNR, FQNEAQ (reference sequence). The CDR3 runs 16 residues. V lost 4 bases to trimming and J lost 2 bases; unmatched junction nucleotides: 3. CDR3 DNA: TGTGCCAGCAGCTCGGGACTAGCGGGACTCACAGATACGCAGTATTTT. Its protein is CASSSGLAGLTDTQYF.

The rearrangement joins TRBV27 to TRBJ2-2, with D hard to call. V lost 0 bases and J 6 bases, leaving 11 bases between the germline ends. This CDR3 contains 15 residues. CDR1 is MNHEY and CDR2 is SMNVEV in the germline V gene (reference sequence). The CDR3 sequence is CASSLSPIRAGELFF. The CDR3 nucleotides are TGTGCCAGCAGTTTATCACCCATCCGGGCCGGGGAGCTGTTTTTT.

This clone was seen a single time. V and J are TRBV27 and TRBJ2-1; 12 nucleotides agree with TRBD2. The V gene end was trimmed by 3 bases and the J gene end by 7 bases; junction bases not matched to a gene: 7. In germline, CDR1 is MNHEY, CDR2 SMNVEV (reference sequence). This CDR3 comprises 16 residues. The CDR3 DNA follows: TGTGCCAGCAGTTTCCAGACTAGCGGGAGCCGGAATGAGCAGTTCTTC. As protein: CASSFQTSGSRNEQFF.

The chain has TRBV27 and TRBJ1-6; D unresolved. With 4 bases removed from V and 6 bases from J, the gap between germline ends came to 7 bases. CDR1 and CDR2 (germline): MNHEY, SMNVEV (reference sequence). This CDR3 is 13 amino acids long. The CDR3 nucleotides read TGTGCCAGCAGTTATCAACTTAATTCACCCCTCCACTTT. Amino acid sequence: CASSYQLNSPLHF.

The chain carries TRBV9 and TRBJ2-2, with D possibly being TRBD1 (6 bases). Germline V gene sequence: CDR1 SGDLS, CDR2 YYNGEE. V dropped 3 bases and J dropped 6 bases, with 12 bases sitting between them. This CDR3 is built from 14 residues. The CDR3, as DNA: TGTGCCAGCAGCGCGCGACAGGCGCCCGGGGAGCTGTTTTTT. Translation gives CASSARQAPGELFF.

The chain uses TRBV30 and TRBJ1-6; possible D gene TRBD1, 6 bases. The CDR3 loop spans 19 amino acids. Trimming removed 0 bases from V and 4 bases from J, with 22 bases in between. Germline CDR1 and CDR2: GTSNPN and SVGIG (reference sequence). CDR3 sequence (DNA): TGTGCCTGGAGTGTAGGTTTCCTCCGGGACACCTCTTATAATTCACCCCTCCACTTT. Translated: CAWSVGFLRDTSYNSPLHF. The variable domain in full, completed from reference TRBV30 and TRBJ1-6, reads SQTIHQWPATLVQPVGSPLSLECTVEGTSNPNLYWYRQAAGRGLQLLFYSVGIGQISSEVPQNLSASRPQDRQFILSSKKLLLSDSGFYLCAWSVGFLRDTSYNSPLHFGNGTRLTVT.

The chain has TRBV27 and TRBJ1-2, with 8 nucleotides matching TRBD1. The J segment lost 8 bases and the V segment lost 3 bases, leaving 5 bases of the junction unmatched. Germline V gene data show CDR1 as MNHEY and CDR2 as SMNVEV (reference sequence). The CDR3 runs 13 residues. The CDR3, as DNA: TGTGCCAGCAGTTTCGCTTCAGGGGGCGGCTACACCTTC. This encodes CASSFASGGGYTF.

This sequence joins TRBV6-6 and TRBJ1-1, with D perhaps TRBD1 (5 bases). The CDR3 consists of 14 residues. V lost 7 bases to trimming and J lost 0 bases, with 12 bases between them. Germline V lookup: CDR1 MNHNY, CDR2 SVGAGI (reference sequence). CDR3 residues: CASIAQGMNTEAFF. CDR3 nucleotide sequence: TGTGCCAGCATCGCGCAGGGTATGAACACTGAAGCTTTCTTT.

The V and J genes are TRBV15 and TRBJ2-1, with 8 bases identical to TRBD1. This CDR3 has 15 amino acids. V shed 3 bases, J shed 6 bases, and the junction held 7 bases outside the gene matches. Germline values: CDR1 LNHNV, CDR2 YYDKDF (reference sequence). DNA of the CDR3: TGTGCCACCAGCAGTTTGTCGGACAGGGCCAATGAGCAGTTCTTC. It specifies CATSSLSDRANEQFF.

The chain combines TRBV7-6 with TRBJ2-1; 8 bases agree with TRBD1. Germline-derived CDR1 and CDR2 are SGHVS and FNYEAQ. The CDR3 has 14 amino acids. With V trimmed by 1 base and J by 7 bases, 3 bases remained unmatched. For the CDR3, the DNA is TGTGCCAGCAGCTTAGAAACAGGGGGGAATGAGCAGTTCTTC. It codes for CASSLETGGNEQFF.

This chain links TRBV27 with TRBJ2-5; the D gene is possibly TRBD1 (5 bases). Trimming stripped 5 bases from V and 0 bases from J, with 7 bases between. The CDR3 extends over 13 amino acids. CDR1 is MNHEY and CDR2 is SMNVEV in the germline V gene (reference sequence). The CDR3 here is CASSGQDQETQYF. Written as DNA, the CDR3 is TGTGCCAGCAGTGGACAAGACCAAGAGACCCAGTACTTC.

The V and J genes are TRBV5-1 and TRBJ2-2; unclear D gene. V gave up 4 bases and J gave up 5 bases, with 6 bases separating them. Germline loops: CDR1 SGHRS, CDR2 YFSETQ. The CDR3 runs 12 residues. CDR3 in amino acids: CASSGQTGELFF. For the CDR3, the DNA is TGCGCCAGCAGCGGCCAGACCGGGGAGCTGTTTTTT.

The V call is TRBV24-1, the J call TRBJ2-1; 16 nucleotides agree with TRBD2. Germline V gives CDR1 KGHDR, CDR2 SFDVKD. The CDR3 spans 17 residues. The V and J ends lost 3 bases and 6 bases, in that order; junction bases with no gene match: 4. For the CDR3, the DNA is TGTGCCACCAGTGATGGGACTAGCGGGAGGGCCGGCAATGAGCAGTTCTTC. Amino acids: CATSDGTSGRAGNEQFF.

Written as DNA, the CDR3 is TGTGCCAGCAGCCCCACGGGGGTGATGAACACTGAAGCTTTCTTT. This sequence encodes CASSPTGVMNTEAFF. This chain links TRBV2 with TRBJ1-1; TRBD1 is a possible D gene (5 bases). In germline, CDR1 is SNHLY, CDR2 FYNNEI. The germline V and J ends were trimmed by 6 bases and 0 bases, with 14 bases remaining between them. This CDR3 spans 15 amino acids.

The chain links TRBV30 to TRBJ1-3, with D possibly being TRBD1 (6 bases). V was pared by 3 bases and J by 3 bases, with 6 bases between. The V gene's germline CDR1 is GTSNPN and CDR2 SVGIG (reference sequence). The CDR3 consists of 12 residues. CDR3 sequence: CAWRQGGNTIYF. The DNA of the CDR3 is TGTGCCTGGAGACAGGGTGGAAACACCATATATTTT.

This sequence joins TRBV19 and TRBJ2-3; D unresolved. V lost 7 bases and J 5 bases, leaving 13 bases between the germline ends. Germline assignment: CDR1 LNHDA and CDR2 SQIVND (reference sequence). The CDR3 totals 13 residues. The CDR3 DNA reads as TGTGCCAGTAATACGGCCCAGGAAGATACGCAGTATTTT. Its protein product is CASNTAQEDTQYF.

As DNA, the CDR3 is TGTGCCAGCAGGGGGGGGAGGGGCAGGACTTCACCCCTCCACTTT. It specifies CASRGGRGRTSPLHF. The chain recombines TRBV6-6 with TRBJ1-6; a possible D gene is TRBD1 (5 bases). Trimming removed 6 bases from V and 9 bases from J, with 18 bases in between. CDR1 MNHNY and CDR2 SVGAGI come from the germline V gene (reference sequence). CDR3 size: 15 residues.

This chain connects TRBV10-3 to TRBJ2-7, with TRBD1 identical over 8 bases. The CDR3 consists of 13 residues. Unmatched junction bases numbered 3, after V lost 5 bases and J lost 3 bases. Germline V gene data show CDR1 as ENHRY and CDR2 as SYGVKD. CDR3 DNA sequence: TGTGCCATCAGTTCCGACAGGGGCTACGAGCAGTACGTC. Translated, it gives CAISSDRGYEQYV.

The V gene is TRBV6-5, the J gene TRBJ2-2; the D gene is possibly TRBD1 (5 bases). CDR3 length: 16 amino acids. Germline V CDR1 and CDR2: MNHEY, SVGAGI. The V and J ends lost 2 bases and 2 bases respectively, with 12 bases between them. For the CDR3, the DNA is TGTGCCAGCAGTTACCAGGGCAGAGTTAACACCGGGGAGCTGTTTTTT. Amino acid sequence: CASSYQGRVNTGELFF.

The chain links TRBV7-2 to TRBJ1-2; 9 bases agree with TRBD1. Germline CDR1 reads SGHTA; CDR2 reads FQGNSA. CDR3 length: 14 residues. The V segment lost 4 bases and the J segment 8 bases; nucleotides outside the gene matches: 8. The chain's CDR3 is CASSSGQGGEGYTF. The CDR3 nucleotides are TGTGCCAGCAGCTCGGGACAGGGCGGGGAAGGCTACACCTTC.

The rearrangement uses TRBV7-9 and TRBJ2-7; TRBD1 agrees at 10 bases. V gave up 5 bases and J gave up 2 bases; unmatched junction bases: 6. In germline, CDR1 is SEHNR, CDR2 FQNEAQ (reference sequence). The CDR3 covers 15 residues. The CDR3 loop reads CASSGRGQGAYEQYF. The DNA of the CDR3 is TGTGCCAGCAGCGGGCGCGGACAGGGGGCCTACGAGCAGTACTTC.

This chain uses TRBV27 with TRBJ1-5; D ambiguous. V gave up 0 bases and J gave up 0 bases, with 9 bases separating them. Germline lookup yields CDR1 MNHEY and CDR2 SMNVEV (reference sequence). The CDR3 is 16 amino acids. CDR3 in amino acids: CASSLSQATSNQPQHF. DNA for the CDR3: TGTGCCAGCAGTTTATCTCAGGCGACTAGCAATCAGCCCCAGCATTTT.

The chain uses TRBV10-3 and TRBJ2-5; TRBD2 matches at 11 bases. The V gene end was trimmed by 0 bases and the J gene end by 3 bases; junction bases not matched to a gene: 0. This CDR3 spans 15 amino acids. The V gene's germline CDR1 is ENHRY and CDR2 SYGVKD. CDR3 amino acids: CAISESTSGEETQYF. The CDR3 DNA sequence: TGTGCCATCAGTGAGTCGACTAGCGGGGAAGAGACCCAGTACTTC.

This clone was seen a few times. DNA of the CDR3: TGTGCCAGCAGCGCGATCGCAGGGTTTGGAAACACCATATATTTT. It codes for CASSAIAGFGNTIYF. The chain combines TRBV11-2 with TRBJ1-3; tentatively, D is TRBD1 (5 bases). The germline V gene encodes CDR1 SGHAT and CDR2 FQNNGV. This CDR3 comprises 15 residues. V was clipped by 5 bases and J by 3 bases, with 14 bases between them.

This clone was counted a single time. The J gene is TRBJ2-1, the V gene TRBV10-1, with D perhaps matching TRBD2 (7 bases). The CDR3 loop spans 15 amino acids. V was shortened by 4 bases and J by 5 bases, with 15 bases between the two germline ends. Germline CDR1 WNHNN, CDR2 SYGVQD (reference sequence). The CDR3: CASSGLGGENNEQFF. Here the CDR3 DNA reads TGCGCCAGCAGTGGATTAGGGGGGGAAAACAATGAGCAGTTCTTC.